Listed here are 8 T cell receptor beta chains from one sample, sequenced in a study of cytomegalovirus exposure and HLA in healthy donors. The PCR had 60 Vbeta and 13 Jbeta primers. Assay used: immunoSEQ multiplex PCR; TCRdb lists only in-frame clones, some missing. The sample shows 100,000 or so clones, approximately 80% of them seen only once. The sequencing sample was made of PBMCs. These receptors were collected from a woman between 40 and 50 years old in good health and CMV-seronegative.

This chain joins TRBV5-4 and TRBJ2-3, with 8 bases that match TRBD2. The CDR3 totals 17 residues. V gave up 4 bases and J gave up 3 bases; unmatched junction bases: 13. Looked up from germline, CDR1 is SGHNT and CDR2 is YYREEE (reference sequence). CDR3 nucleotide sequence: TGTGCCAGCAGCCTCCTCGTGGCGGGGGGAGTAACAGATACGCAGTATTTT. This sequence encodes CASSLLVAGGVTDTQYF.

The chain is built from TRBV4-1 and TRBJ1-6; a possible D gene is TRBD1 (5 bases). Trimming removed 8 bases from V and 7 bases from J, with 21 bases in between. The CDR3 runs to 16 residues. The germline V gene has CDR1 MGHRA and CDR2 YSYEKL. CDR3 sequence: CASSPGSIGGNSPLHF. CDR3 nucleotides: TGCGCCAGCTCCCCTGGGTCGATCGGGGGAAATTCACCCCTCCACTTT.

The V gene is TRBV4-2, the J gene TRBJ2-7, with D possibly TRBD2 on 5 matching bases. The V end was cut by 0 bases, the J end by 8 bases, with 20 bases between. The CDR3 consists of 16 residues. Germline V gene sequence: CDR1 LGHNA, CDR2 YNFKEQ. This CDR3 reads CASSQDPGLVGNQQYF. CDR3 DNA: TGTGCCAGCAGCCAAGATCCGGGATTGGTCGGTAACCAGCAGTACTTC.

V usage is TRBV5-1 and J usage is TRBJ1-1; TRBD1 is a possible D gene (6 bases). V dropped 1 base and J dropped 2 bases, with 15 bases sitting between them. The CDR3 is 16 amino acids. The germline V gene has CDR1 SGHRS and CDR2 YFSETQ. The CDR3 sequence: CASSLRPPDRNTEAFF. The CDR3 DNA is TGCGCCAGCAGCTTGCGTCCTCCGGACAGAAACACTGAAGCTTTCTTT.

The rearrangement links TRBV6-1 to TRBJ2-2; TRBD2 might be the D (5 bases). Germline CDR1 and CDR2: MNHNS and SASEGT. V dropped 6 bases and J dropped 5 bases, with 10 bases sitting between them. This CDR3 comprises 13 residues. CDR3 region: CASRGTGTGELFF. CDR3 in DNA: TGTGCCAGCAGGGGTACGGGAACCGGGGAGCTGTTTTTT.

Here the CDR3 DNA reads TGTGCCAGCAGTTATAGGGGGAGTATCTATGGCTACACCTTC. Protein product: CASSYRGSIYGYTF. The genes are TRBV6-5 and TRBJ1-2, with D possibly being TRBD1 (6 bases). Germline loops: CDR1 MNHEY, CDR2 SVGAGI. Trimming shortened V by 3 bases and J by 4 bases, and 12 bases separated the two germline ends. This CDR3 contains 14 residues.

The chain joins TRBV10-2 to TRBJ2-7; 8 bases fit TRBD2. Germline-derived CDR1 and CDR2 are WSHSY and SAAADI. CDR3 length: 12 residues. The J segment lost 6 bases and the V segment lost 7 bases, leaving 5 bases of the junction unmatched. CDR3 residues: CASMGLEREQYF. CDR3 sequence (DNA): TGCGCCAGCATGGGACTAGAGCGCGAGCAGTACTTC.

The genes are TRBV19 and TRBJ1-2; no definite D call. Trimming removed 9 bases at V and 8 bases at J, with 22 bases between. Germline V gene data show CDR1 as LNHDA and CDR2 as SQIVND (reference sequence). The CDR3 has 14 residues. The CDR3 DNA reads TGTGCCAGCACCCCTCAGTGGAGGTCGGGCGGCTACACCTTC. As protein: CASTPQWRSGGYTF.